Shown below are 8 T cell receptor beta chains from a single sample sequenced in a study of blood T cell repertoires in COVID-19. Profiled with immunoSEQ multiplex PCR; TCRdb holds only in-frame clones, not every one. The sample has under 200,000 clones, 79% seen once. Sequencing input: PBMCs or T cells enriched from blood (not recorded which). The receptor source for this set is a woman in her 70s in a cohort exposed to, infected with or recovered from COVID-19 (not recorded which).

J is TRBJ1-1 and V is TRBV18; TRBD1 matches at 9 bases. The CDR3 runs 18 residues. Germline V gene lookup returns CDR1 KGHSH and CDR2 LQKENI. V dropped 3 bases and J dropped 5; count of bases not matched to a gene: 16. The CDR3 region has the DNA TGTGCCAGCTCACCGCAAGAAGTTACCGGGACAGGGTCAACTGAAGCTTTCTTT. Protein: CASSPQEVTGTGSTEAFF.

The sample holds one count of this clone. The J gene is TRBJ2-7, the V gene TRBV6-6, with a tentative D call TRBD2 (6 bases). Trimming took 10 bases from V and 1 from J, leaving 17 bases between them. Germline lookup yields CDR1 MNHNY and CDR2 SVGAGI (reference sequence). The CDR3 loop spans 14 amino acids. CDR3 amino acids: CATSGSGNSYEQYF. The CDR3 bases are TGTGCCACCTCCGGGAGCGGAAATTCCTACGAGCAGTACTTC.

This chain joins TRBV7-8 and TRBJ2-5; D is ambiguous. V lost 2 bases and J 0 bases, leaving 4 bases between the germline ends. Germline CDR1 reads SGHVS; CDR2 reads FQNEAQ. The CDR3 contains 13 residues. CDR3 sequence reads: CASSLLYQETQYF. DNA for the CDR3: TGTGCCAGCAGCTTACTGTACCAAGAGACCCAGTACTTC.

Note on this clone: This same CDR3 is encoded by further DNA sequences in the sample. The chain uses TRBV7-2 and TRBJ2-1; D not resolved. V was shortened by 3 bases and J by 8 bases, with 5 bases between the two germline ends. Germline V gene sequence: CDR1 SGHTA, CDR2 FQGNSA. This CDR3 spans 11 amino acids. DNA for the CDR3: TGTGCCAGCAGCTTTCTCTATGAGCAGTTCTTC. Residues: CASSFLYEQFF.

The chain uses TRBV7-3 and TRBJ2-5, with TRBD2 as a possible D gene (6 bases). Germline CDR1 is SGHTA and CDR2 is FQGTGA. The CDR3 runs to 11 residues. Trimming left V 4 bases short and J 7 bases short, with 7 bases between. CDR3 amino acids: CASSSGGTQYF. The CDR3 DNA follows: TGTGCCAGCAGCTCCGGGGGGACCCAGTACTTC.

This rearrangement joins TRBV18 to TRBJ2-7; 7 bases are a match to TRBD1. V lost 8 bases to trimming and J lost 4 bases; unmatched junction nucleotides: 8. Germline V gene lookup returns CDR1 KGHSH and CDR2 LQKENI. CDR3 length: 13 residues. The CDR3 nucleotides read TGTGCCAGCCGGACAGGTTTCGTGTACGAGCAGTACTTC. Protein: CASRTGFVYEQYF.

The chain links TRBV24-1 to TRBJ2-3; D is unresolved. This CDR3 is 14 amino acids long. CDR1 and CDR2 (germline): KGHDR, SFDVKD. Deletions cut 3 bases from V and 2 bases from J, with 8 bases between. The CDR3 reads CATSDKQYTDTQYF. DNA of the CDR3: TGTGCCACCAGTGATAAACAGTACACAGATACGCAGTATTTT.

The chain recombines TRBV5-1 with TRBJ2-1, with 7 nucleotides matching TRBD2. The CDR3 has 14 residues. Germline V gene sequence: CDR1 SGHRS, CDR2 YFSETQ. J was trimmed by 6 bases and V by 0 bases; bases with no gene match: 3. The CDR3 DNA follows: TGCGCCAGCAGCTTGGATCCTAGCGGCAATGAGCAGTTCTTC. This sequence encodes CASSLDPSGNEQFF.